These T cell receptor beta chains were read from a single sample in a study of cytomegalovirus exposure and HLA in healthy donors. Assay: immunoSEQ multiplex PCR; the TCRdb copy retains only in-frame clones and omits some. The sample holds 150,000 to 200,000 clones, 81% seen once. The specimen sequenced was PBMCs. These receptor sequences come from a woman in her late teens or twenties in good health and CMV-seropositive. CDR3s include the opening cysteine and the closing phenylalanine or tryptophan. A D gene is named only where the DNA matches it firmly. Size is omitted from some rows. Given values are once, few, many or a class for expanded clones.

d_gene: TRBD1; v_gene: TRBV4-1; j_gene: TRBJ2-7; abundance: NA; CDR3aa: CASSQVQGRFSYEQYF; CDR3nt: TGCGCCAGCAGCCAAGTACAGGGGCGATTCAGCTACGAGCAGTACTTC
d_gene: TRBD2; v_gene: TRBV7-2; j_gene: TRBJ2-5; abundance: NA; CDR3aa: CASSSATGGPTPQYF; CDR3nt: TGTGCCAGCAGCTCCGCGACGGGGGGGCCGACCCCCCAGTACTTC
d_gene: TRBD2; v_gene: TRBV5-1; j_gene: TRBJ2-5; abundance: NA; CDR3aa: CASSSSGGDETQYF; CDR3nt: TGCGCCAGCAGCTCTAGCGGAGGCGACGAGACCCAGTACTTC
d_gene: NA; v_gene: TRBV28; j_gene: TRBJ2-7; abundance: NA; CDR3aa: CASSLLLGYQGEQYF; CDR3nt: TGTGCCAGCAGTTTATTGCTGGGGTACCAGGGAGAGCAGTACTTC
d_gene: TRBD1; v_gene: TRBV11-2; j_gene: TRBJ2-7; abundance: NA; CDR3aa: CASRSDRDYEQYF; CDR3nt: TGTGCCAGCAGATCGGACAGGGACTACGAGCAGTACTTC
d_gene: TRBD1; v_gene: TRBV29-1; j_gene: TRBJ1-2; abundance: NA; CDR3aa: CSVPGTGVGYTF; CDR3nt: TGCAGCGTGCCCGGGACAGGGGTCGGCTACACCTTC
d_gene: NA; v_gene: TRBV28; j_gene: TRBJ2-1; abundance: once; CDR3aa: CASSIPGLDNEQFF; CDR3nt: TGTGCCAGCAGTATCCCGGGACTGGACAATGAGCAGTTCTTC
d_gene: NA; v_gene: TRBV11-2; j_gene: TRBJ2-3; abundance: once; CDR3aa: CASSLDSPTDTQYF; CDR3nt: TGTGCCAGCAGCTTAGACTCCCCCACAGATACGCAGTATTTT
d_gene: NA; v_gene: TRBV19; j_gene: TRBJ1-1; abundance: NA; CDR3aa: CASSIRVQTEAFF; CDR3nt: TGTGCCAGTAGTATACGAGTACAGACTGAAGCTTTCTTT
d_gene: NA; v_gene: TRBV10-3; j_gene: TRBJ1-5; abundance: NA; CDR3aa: CAIKQGGDSNQPQHF; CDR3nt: TGTGCCATCAAACAGGGTGGAGATAGCAATCAGCCCCAGCATTTT
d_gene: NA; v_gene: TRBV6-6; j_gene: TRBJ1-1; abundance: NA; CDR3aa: CASSSARGTEAFF; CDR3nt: TGTGCCAGCAGTTCCGCCCGGGGGACTGAAGCTTTCTTT
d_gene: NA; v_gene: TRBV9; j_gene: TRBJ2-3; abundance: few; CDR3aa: CASSVVGSGTDTQYF; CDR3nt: TGTGCCAGCAGCGTAGTTGGTAGCGGCACAGATACGCAGTATTTT
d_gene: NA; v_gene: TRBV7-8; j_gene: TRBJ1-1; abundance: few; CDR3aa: CASSRRGPNTEAFF; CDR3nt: TGTGCCAGCAGCCGTAGGGGCCCTAACACTGAAGCTTTCTTT
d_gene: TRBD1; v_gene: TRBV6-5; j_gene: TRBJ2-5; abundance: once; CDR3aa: CASRSTGEETQYF; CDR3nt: TGTGCCAGCAGGTCGACAGGGGAAGAGACCCAGTACTTC
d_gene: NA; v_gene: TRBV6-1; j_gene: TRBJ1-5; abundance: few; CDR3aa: CASSPDRGALQPQHF; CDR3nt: TGTGCCAGCAGCCCCGACCGGGGGGCCTTGCAGCCCCAGCATTTT
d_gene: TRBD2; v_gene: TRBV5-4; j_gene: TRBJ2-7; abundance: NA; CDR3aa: CASSLDPGLAGSEQYF; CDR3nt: TGTGCCAGCAGCTTGGACCCCGGACTAGCGGGGAGTGAGCAGTACTTC
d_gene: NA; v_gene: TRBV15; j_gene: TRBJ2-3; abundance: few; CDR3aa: CATSRELLATPFAQYF; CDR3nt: TGTGCCACCAGCAGAGAACTCCTAGCGACCCCTTTTGCACAGTATTTT
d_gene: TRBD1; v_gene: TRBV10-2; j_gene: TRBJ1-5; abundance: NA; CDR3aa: CASSEPGTGWGNQPQHF; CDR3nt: TGCGCCAGCAGTGAACCTGGGACAGGGTGGGGCAATCAGCCCCAGCATTTT
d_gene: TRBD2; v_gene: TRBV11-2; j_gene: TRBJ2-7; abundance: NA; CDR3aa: CASSYHTGTSGGKYEQYF; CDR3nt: TGTGCCAGCAGCTACCACACCGGGACTAGCGGGGGGAAGTACGAGCAGTACTTC
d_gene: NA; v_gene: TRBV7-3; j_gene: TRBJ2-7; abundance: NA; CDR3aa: CASSFWRDRTYEQYF; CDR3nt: TGTGCCAGCAGCTTCTGGCGGGACAGAACTTACGAGCAGTACTTC
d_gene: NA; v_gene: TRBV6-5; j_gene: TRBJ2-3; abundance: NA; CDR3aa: CASRLAGAETDTQYF; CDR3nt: TGTGCCAGCAGACTCGCGGGGGCGGAAACAGATACGCAGTATTTT
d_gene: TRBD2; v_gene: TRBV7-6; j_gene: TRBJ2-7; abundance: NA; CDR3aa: CASSLGLAGYEQYF; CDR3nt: TGTGCCAGCAGCTTGGGACTAGCAGGGTACGAGCAGTACTTC
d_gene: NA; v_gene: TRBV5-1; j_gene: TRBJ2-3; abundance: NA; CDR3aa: CASSSERLDTQYF; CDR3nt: TGCGCCAGCAGCTCAGAAAGACTAGATACGCAGTATTTT
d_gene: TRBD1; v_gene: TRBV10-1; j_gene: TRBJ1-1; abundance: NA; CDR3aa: CASSESRFGWTGGLRTEAFF; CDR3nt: TGCGCCAGCAGTGAGTCGAGATTTGGGTGGACAGGGGGCTTGAGGACTGAAGCTTTCTTT
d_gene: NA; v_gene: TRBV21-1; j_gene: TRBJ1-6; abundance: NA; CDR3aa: CASSTQAPCSPLHF; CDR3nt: TGTGCCAGCAGCACCCAGGCCCCGTGTTCACCCCTCCACTTT
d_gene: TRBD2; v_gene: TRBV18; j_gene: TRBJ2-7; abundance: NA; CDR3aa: CASSPGSGGPYEQYF; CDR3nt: TGTGCCAGCTCACCGGGTAGCGGGGGGCCGTACGAGCAGTACTTC